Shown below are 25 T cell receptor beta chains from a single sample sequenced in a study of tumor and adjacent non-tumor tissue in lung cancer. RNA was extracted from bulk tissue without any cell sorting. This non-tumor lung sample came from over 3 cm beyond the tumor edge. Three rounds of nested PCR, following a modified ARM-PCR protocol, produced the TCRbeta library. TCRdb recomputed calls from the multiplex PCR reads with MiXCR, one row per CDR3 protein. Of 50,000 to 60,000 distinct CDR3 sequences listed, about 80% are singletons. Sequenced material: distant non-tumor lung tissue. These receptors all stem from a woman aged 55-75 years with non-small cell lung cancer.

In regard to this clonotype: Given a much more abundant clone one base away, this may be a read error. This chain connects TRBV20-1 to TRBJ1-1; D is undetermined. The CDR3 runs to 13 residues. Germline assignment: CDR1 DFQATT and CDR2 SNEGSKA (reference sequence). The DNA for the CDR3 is TGCAGTGCTTCGACGCTCAGGAACCCTGAAGCTTTCTTT. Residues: CSASTLRNPEAFF.

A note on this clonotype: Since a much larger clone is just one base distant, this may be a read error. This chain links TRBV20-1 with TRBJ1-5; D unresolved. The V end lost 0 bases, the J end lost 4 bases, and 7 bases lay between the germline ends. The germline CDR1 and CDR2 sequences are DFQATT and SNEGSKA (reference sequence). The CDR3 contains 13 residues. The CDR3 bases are TGCAGTGCTAGAGATAATAGGAATCAGCCCCAGCATTTT. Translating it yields CSARDNRNQPQHF.

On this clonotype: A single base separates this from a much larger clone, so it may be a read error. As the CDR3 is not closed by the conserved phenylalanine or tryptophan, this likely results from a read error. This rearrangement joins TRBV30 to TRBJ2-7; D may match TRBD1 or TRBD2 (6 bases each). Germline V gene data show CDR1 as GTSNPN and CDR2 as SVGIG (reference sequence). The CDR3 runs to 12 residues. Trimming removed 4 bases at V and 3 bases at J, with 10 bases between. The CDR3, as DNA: TGTGCCTGGAAAGGGGGAGGCTACGAGCAGTACTTG. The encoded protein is CAWKGGGYEQYL.

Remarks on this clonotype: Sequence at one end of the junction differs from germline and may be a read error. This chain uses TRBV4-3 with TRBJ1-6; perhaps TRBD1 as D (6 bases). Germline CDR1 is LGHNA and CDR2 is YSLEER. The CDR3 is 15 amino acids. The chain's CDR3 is CASSQRKGEYSPLHF. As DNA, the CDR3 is TGCGCCAGCAGCCAGCGAAAGGGGGAGTATTCACCCCTCCACTTC.

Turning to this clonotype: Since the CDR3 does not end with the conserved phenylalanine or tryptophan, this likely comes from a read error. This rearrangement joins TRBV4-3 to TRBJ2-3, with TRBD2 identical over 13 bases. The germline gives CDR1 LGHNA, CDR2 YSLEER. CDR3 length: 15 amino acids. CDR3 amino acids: CVSSQGTSGADTQYN. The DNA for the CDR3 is TGCGTCAGCAGCCAAGGGACTAGCGGGGCAGATACGCAGTATAAT.

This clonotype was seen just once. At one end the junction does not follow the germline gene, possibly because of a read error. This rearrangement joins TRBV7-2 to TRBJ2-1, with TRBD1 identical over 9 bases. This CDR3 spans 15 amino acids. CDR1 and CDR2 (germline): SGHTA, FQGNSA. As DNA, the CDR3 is TGTGCCAACAGCGCCCGGGACAGGGTCCACAATGAGCAGTTCTTC. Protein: CANSARDRVHNEQFF.

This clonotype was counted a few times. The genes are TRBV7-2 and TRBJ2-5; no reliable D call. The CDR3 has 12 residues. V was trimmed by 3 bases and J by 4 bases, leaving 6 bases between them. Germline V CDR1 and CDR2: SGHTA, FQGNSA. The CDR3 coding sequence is TGTGCCAGCAGCTTGAACTCAGAGACCCAGTACTTC. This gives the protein CASSLNSETQYF.

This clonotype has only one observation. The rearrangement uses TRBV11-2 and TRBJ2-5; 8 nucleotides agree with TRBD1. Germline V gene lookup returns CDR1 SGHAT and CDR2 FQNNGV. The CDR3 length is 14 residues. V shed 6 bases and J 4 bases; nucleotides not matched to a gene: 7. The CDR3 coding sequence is TGTGCCAGCAGTTGGGACAGGCTGGGAGAGACCCAGTACTTC. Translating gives CASSWDRLGETQYF.

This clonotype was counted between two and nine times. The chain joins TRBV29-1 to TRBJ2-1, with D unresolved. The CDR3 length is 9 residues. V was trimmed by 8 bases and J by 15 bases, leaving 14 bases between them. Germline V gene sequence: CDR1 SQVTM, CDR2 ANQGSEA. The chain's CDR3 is CSLGNEWFF. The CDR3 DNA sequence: TGCAGCCTTGGGAATGAGTGGTTCTTC.

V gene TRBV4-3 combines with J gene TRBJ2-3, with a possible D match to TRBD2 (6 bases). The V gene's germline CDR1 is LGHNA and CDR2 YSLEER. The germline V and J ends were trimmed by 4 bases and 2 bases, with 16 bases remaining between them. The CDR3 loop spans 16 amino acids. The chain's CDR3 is CASSPLVGGATDTQYF. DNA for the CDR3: TGCGCCAGCAGCCCACTAGTGGGAGGAGCCACAGATACGCAGTATTTT.

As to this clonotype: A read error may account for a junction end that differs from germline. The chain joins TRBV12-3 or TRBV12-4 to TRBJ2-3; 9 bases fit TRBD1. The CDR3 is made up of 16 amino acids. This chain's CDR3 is CASSLTGTGTTGTHYF. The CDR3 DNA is TGTGCCAGCAGTTTAACCGGGACAGGGACGACAGGTACGCATTATTTT.

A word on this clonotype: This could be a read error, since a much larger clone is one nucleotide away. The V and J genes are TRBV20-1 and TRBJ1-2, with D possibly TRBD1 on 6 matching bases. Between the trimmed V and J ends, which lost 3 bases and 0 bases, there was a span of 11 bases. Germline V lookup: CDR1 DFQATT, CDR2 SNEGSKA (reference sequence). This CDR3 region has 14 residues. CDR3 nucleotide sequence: TGCAGTGCTAGGAACGGGGGGCCTAACTATGGCTACACCTTC. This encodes CSARNGGPNYGYTF.

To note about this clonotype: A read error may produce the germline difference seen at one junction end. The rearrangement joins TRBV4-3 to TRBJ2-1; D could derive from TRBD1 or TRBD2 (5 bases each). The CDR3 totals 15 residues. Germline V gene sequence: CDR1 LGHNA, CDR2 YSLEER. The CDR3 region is CASSQEGMYYNEQFF. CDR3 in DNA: TGCGCAAGCAGCCAAGAGGGGATGTACTACAATGAGCAGTTCTTC.

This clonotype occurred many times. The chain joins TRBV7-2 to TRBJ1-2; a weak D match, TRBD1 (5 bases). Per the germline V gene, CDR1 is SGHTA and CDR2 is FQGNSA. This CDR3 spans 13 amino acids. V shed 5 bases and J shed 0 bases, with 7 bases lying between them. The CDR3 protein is CASSQGPNYGYTF. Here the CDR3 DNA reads TGTGCCAGCAGCCAGGGTCCTAACTATGGCTACACCTTC.

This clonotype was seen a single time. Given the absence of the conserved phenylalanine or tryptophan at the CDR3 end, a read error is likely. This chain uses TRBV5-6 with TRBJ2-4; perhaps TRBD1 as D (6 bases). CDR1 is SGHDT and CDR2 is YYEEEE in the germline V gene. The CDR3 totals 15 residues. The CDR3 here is CASSKQGHVIDIQYS. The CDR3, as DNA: TGCGCCAGCAGCAAGCAGGGACACGTAATTGACATACAGTACTCC.

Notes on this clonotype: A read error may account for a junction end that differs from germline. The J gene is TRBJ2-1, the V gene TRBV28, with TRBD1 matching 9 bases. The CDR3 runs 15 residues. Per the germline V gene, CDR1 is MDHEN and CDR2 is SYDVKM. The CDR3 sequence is CVSGRTGDLYNEQFF. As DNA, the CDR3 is TGTGTCAGCGGCAGGACAGGGGACCTATACAATGAGCAGTTCTTC.

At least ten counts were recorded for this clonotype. This CDR3 is CASPKEAGGEQYF. For the CDR3, the DNA is TGTGCCAGCCCTAAGGAGGCTGGGGGTGAGCAGTACTTC. The chain uses TRBV6-1 and TRBJ2-7, with D perhaps assigned TRBD1 or TRBD2 (5 bases each). The CDR3 runs 13 residues. V gave up 8 bases and J gave up 7 bases, with 18 bases separating them. CDR1 is MNHNS and CDR2 is SASEGT in the germline V gene.

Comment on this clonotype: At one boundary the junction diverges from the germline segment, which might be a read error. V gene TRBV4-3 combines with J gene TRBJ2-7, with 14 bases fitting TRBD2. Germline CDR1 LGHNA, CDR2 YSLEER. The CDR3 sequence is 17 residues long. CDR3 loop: CASSPWTSGRTSYDQYF. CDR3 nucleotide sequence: TGCGCCAGCAGCCCGTGGACTAGCGGGAGGACCTCCTACGACCAGTATTTC.

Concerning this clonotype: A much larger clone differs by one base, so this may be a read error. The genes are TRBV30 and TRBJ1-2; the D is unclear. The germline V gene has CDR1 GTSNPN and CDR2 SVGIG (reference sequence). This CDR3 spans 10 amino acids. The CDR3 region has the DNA TGTGCCTGGAGTTCGTATGTCTACACCTTC. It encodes CAWSSYVYTF.

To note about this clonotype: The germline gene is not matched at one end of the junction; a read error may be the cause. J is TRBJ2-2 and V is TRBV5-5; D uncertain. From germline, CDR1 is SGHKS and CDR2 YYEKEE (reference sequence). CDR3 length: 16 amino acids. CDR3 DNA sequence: TGTGACAGCAGCTCCAGCCTGATATCTAACACCGGGGAGCTGTTTTTT. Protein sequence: CDSSSSLISNTGELFF.

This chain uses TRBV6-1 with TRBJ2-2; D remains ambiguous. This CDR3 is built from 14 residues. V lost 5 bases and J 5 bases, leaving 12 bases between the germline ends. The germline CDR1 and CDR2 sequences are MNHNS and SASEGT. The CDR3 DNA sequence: TGTGCCAGCAGTTATTACAAGAATACCGGGGAGCTGTTTTTT. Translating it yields CASSYYKNTGELFF.

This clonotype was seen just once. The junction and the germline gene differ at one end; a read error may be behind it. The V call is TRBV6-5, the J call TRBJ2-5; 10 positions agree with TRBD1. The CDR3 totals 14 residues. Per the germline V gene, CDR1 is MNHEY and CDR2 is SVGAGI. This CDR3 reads CASSRTGGLKTRYF. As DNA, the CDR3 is TGTGCCAGCAGTCGGACAGGGGGTCTAAAGACCCGGTATTTC.

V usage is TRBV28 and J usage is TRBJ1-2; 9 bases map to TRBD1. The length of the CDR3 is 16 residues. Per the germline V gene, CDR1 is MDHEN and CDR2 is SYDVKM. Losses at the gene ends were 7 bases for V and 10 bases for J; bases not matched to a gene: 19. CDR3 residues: CASTPRHSGQGNDYTF. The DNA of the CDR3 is TGTGCCAGCACCCCCCGGCATTCGGGACAGGGAAATGACTACACCTTC.

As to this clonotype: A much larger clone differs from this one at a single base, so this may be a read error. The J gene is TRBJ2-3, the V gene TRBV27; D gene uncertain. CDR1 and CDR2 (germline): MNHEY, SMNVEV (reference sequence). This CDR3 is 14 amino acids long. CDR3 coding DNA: TGTGCCACCCAACGGGCCGACGGCACAGATATGCAGTATTTT. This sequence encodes CATQRADGTDMQYF.

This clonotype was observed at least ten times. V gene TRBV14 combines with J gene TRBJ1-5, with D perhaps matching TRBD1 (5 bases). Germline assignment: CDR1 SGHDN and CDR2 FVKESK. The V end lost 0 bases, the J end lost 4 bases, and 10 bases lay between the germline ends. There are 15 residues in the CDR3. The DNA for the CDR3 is TGTGCCAGCAGCCAAGACTGGGGCACTAATCAGCCCCAGCATTTT. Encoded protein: CASSQDWGTNQPQHF.